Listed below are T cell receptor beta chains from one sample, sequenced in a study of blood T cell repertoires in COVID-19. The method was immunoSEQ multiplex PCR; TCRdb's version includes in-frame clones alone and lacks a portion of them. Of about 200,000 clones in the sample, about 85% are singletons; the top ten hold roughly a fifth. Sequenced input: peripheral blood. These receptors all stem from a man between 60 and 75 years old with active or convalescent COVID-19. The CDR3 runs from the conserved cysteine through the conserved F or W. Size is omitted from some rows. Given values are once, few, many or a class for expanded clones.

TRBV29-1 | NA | CSVEWGIRGTQYF
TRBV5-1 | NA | CASSLSLDRGLPNTEAFF
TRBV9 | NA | CASSVGGSTEAFF
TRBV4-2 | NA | CASSSALQASGNTIYF
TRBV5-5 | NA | CASSWDRASLGSQYF
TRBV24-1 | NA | CATSDLRTGSDTQYF
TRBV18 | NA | CASSPDSSGANEAFF
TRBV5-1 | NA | CASSFRSSGGSTDTQYF
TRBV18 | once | CASSQGQGMMTEAFF
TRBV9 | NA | CASSVEAGEAADTQYF
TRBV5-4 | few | CASSPGGSGGMETQYF
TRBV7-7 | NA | CASSLRAGQGIKETQYF
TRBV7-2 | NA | CASSPPQGAGAYEQYF
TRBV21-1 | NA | CASSFSGDPWLYGYTF
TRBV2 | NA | CATRVLAGGEDQYF
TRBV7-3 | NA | CASSLNRAAGELFF
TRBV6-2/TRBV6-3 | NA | CASSYPSGVSPLHF
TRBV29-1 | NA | CSVGTGGHQPQHF
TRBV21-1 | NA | CASSNLLGNEKLFF
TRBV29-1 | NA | CSVDQGADYGYTF